Shown below are 5 T cell receptor beta chains from a single sample sequenced in a study of CD8 T cells in ankylosing spondylitis. Findings of the study overall: A TCR beta motif of under 10 highly homologous variants appeared characteristic of ankylosing spondylitis blood.

No antigens are known for them. TCRdb called the 5' RACE reads again in MiXCR, with one record for every CDR3 protein. This table holds some 330,000 distinct CDR3 sequences, 6.5% to 10% found once. Input material: blood, either unsorted or a sorted T cell fraction (not recorded which). Receptor source: a male donor with ankylosing spondylitis.

The CDR3 here is CASRRNLGGTGAYEQYF. The CDR3 DNA sequence: TGTGCCAGTAGGCGGAACCTCGGGGGGACAGGCGCCTACGAGCAGTACTTC. This chain connects TRBV19 to TRBJ2-7; tentative D call: TRBD1 (8 bases). This CDR3 is 17 amino acids long. Germline V CDR1 and CDR2: LNHDA, SQIVND (reference sequence). V lost 6 bases and J 2 bases, leaving 23 bases between the germline ends.

V gene TRBV5-1 combines with J gene TRBJ2-1; possibly TRBD2 for D (5 bases). Germline lookup yields CDR1 SGHRS and CDR2 YFSETQ. CDR3 length equals 16 residues. The V and J ends lost 2 bases and 0 bases respectively, with 12 bases between them. The CDR3 DNA reads as TGCGCCAGCAGCTTTAACGCGGGCCTCTCCTACAATGAGCAGTTCTTC. Encoded protein: CASSFNAGLSYNEQFF.

This sequence joins TRBV20-1 and TRBJ2-7; TRBD1 is a possible D gene (6 bases). Germline CDR1 and CDR2: DFQATT and SNEGSKA (reference sequence). V lost 6 bases and J 2 bases, leaving 14 bases between the germline ends. CDR3 length: 13 residues. The chain's CDR3 is CSAERDTTYEQYF. CDR3 coding DNA: TGCAGTGCCGAACGGGACACCACCTACGAGCAGTACTTC.

The CDR3 nucleotides are TGTGCCAGCAAAGATATCCAGGGAGCAGCCAGCAATGAGCAGTTCTTC. This translates into CASKDIQGAASNEQFF. The rearrangement joins TRBV6-2 or TRBV6-3 to TRBJ2-1; the D call may be TRBD1 or TRBD2 (5 bases each). This CDR3 contains 16 residues. Germline assignment: CDR1 MNHEY and CDR2 SVGEGT. The germline V and J ends were trimmed by 7 bases and 6 bases, with 22 bases remaining between them.

V and J are TRBV3-1 and TRBJ2-5, with D perhaps TRBD1 or TRBD2 (5 bases each). The V and J ends lost 0 bases and 7 bases respectively, with 9 bases between them. The CDR3 runs 13 residues. Germline loops: CDR1 LGHDT, CDR2 YNNKEL (reference sequence). The CDR3 nucleotides are TGTGCCAGCAGCCAAGACAGGGACGGGACCCAGTACTTC. It encodes CASSQDRDGTQYF.